This T cell receptor (beta chain) is from a study of T cell repertoires in cytomegalovirus infection. Turning to this clonotype: Its specificity is unknown.

TCRdb reanalysed the reads using MiXCR and keeps one entry per CDR3 protein. This sample has a few hundred thousand distinct CDR3 sequences, with 20% to 25% found just once. V dropped 5 bases and J dropped 2 bases, with 9 bases sitting between them. The germline V gene has CDR1 WSHSY and CDR2 SAAADI. The CDR3 runs 14 residues. Here the sequenced sample was cultured PBMCs, taken from culture after CMV antigen stimulation. The TCR sequence derives from a human donor in good health (CMV status not recorded). Some clones in this sample may be carry-over from other donors' samples. This chain connects TRBV10-2 to TRBJ1-4; D not resolved. The DNA of the CDR3 is TGCGCCAGCAGTTATAGACGGACTAATGAAAAACTGTTTTTT. It specifies CASSYRRTNEKLFF.